This T cell receptor beta chain was sequenced during a study of regulatory T cells in long-lasting Graves disease. CDR3 length equals 15 residues. V shed 3 bases and J shed 1 base, with 11 bases lying between them. CDR3-region Arm-PCR and iRepertoire HTBI primers produced the TCR beta libraries. TCRdb re-called the multiplex PCR reads through MiXCR, storing one row per CDR3 protein. The table lists nearly 350,000 distinct CDR3 sequences, around a fifth of them singletons. Time point here: persistent/refractory GD, antithyroid drugs over 5 years with positive TRAb. From PBMCs, RNA was extracted and then used to make the TCR library.

The sequence was collected from a female donor with Graves disease. The rearrangement joins TRBV12-3 or TRBV12-4 to TRBJ2-3, with unresolved D. Material: peripheral blood mononuclear cells (PBMCs), obtained when the disease was refractory, from a patient treated with antithyroid drugs. CDR3 bases: TGTGCCAGCAGTTTTCGTGGACGACGCACAGATACGCAGTATTTT. This codes for CASSFRGRRTDTQYF.